This TCR beta chain was identified during a study of T cell clonality in common variable immunodeficiency. Aged about 9 to 64 years, CVID subjects averaged approximately 36 years old. All CVID subjects were on immunoglobulin replacement for at least one year. Regarding the study as a whole: Repertoire-complication correlations in CVID were limited by patient heterogeneity. In common variable immunodeficiency, TCR beta chains reportedly carried fewer deletions and N-nucleotide insertions.

The CDR3 totals 18 residues. From germline, CDR1 is DFQATT and CDR2 SNEGSKA (reference sequence). Trimming removed 1 base from V and 3 bases from J; junction bases left unmatched: 15. Sequenced by immunoSEQ multiplex PCR; TCRdb stores in-frame clones only, minus some. In total the sample includes 25,000 to 35,000 clones, none of them seen once. This clone was detected many times. Its cognate antigen is unknown. The read stops 3 residues short of the end of the CDR3; the missing end is completed from the germline J gene. Source material: peripheral blood mononuclear cells. This receptor was taken from a human donor with common variable immunodeficiency. The genes are TRBV20-1 and TRBJ2-7; 10 bases are shared with TRBD1. The CDR3 bases that were read are TGCAGTGCTAGAGGGTCCTCTGCCGGGACAGGGGATAACTACGAG. Translation gives CSARGSSAGTGDNYE. The full CDR3 protein is CSARGSSAGTGDNYEQYF.